This T cell receptor beta chain derives from a study of regulatory T cells in long-lasting Graves disease. For TCR beta, libraries came from iRepertoire HTBI primers and Arm-PCR of CDR3 regions. MiXCR was run by TCRdb on the multiplex PCR reads, yielding one entry per CDR3 protein. This sample has 550,000 to 600,000 distinct CDR3 sequences, with about 16% found just once. The time point here: newly diagnosed GD, antithyroid drugs for less than 3 months. Making the TCR library involved RNA that had been extracted from PBMCs. EDTA tubes collected 7.5 to 9.5 milliliters of peripheral blood. This CDR3 is 14 amino acids long. V dropped 4 bases and J dropped 2 bases, with 11 bases sitting between them. Per the germline V gene, CDR1 is LGHNT and CDR2 is FRNRAP. Study-wide findings and caveats: It was in persistent disease that TRBV28, TRBJ1-2 and TRBJ2-5 were favored.

This clonotype has ten or more counts. Its cognate antigen is unknown. This sample was also put to use in a study of T cells in Graves' hyperthyroidism and ophthalmopathy.

This TCR derives from a man younger than 35 with Graves disease. This specimen was peripheral blood mononuclear cells (PBMCs), taken at new diagnosis, from a patient treated with antithyroid drugs. The rearrangement joins TRBV12-5 to TRBJ1-2, with D possibly TRBD1 on 5 matching bases. This chain's CDR3 is CASGWLRDNYGYTF. CDR3 sequence (DNA): TGTGCTAGTGGTTGGCTCCGGGACAACTATGGCTACACCTTC.